This entry lists 26 T cell receptor beta chains sequenced from one sample in a study of tumor-infiltrating lymphocytes in primary liver carcinoma. From unsorted bulk tissue weighing roughly 19-34 mg, DNA and RNA were co-extracted. From around 0.5 ug total RNA, TCR beta cDNA was generated with a primer in the constant region. Libraries for TCR beta were built through three nested multiplex PCR rounds, which together made up a slightly modified ARM-PCR procedure. Investigators reported that the first two PCR rounds, at around 11 cycles each, used TRBV1-TRBV30 forward primers with a C-beta reverse primer. One entry per CDR3 protein results from TCRdb running MiXCR on the multiplex PCR reads. The sample contains tens of thousands of distinct CDR3 sequences, 71% of which appear only once. Sequences were obtained from liver tumor tissue from sampling region 5. Subset: tumor region T5, tumor centre. The receptors derive from a man aged 35 to 55 with primary liver carcinoma and hepatitis B virus infection.

This clonotype was observed many times. The CDR3 here is CASSHLQGAHNYGYTF. DNA of the CDR3: TGTGCCAGCAGCCATTTACAGGGGGCGCATAACTATGGCTACACCTTC. The chain carries TRBV4-2 and TRBJ1-2; TRBD1 matches at 9 bases. CDR3 length equals 16 residues. Trimming at V came to 3 bases and at J to 1 base, leaving 6 bases not matched to a gene. Germline V CDR1 and CDR2: LGHNA, YNFKEQ.

The chain recombines TRBV20-1 with TRBJ2-3, with 7 positions matching TRBD2. The CDR3 is 14 amino acids. The V segment lost 6 bases and the J segment 6 bases; nucleotides outside the gene matches: 12. Germline CDR1 reads DFQATT; CDR2 reads SNEGSKA (reference sequence). The CDR3 nucleotides read TGCAGTGCCAATCCGGGACTACGATCGGATACGCAGTATTTT. Translating it yields CSANPGLRSDTQYF.

Remarks on this clonotype: Lacking the conserved final phenylalanine or tryptophan, this CDR3 likely reflects a read error. The chain uses TRBV11-2 and TRBJ2-2, with D maybe TRBD2 (6 bases). Trimming removed 1 base from V and 14 bases from J, with 20 bases in between. The CDR3 has 15 residues. Germline CDR1 is SGHAT and CDR2 is FQNNGV. The CDR3 sequence: CASSLVGRGTGGLFS. The CDR3 nucleotides are TGTGCCAGCAGCTTAGTCGGACGGGGCACCGGGGGACTGTTTTCT.

Remarks on this clonotype: An end of the junction does not agree with germline; a read error may underlie this. The rearrangement uses TRBV4-1 and TRBJ1-2, with 8 bases identical to TRBD1. The CDR3 covers 16 residues. Looked up from germline, CDR1 is MGHRA and CDR2 is YSYEKL. Written as DNA, the CDR3 is TGCGCCGGCAGCCCAGACCAGGGGGCGTTCGTCTATGGCTACACCTTC. This sequence encodes CAGSPDQGAFVYGYTF.

On this clonotype itself: A junction end diverges from the germline sequence, so it may reflect a read error. The J gene is TRBJ2-3, the V gene TRBV12-3 or TRBV12-4, with TRBD2 matching 8 bases. The CDR3 spans 16 residues. The CDR3 DNA is TGTGCCAGCAGTTCCCTAAGCGGGAGCGATACAGATACGCAATATTTT. Translated, it gives CASSSLSGSDTDTQYF.

On this clonotype: One end of the junction fails to match germline, which may point to a read error. The chain combines TRBV11-2 with TRBJ2-1; 8 positions agree with TRBD2. The CDR3 spans 16 residues. CDR1 and CDR2 from the germline V gene are SGHAT and FQNNGV. DNA of the CDR3: TGTGCCGGCAGTTTGGATATCGGACTAGCCATGGGTGAGCGGTTCTTC. Its protein is CAGSLDIGLAMGERFF. Combining the CDR3 with reference TRBV11-2 and TRBJ2-1 gives the whole variable domain EAGVAQSPRYKIIEKRQSVAFWCNPISGHATLYWYQQILGQGPKLLIQFQNNGVVDDSQLPKDRFSAERLKGVDSTLKIQPAKLEDSAVYLCAGSLDIGLAMGERFFGPGTRLTVL.

Concerning this clonotype: This clone may be a read error of a much larger clone one base away. This sequence joins TRBV28 and TRBJ1-2; no clear D. This CDR3 has 13 residues. Between the trimmed V and J ends, which lost 2 bases and 5 bases, there was a span of 9 bases. The germline V gene encodes CDR1 MDHEN and CDR2 SYDVKM. The CDR3 here is CASSLGGWYGYTF. The CDR3 region has the DNA TGTGCCAGCAGTTTAGGAGGGTGGTATGGCTACACCTTC.

To note about this clonotype: Given the absence of the conserved phenylalanine or tryptophan at the CDR3 end, a read error is likely. The DNA is omitted, as the CDR3 cannot be located on it reliably, and the CDR3 follows TCRdb's listing. The genes are TRBV11-2 and TRBJ2-2; the listed D gene, TRBD1, was not tested against the DNA. The CDR3 region is 15 residues in length, termini included. CDR1 is SGHAT and CDR2 is FQNNGV in the germline V gene. The CDR3 reads CASSLVGRGTGGLFL.

This clonotype is large (0.1 to 1%) by share. The rearrangement links TRBV11-2 to TRBJ2-7, with D maybe TRBD2 (6 bases). Trimming removed 4 bases from V and 4 bases from J, with 17 bases in between. Germline values: CDR1 SGHAT, CDR2 FQNNGV. The CDR3 has 15 residues. The CDR3 DNA reads TGTGCCAGCAGCTCAACCCGGGGGAGAAGATACGAGCAGTACTTC. Translating it yields CASSSTRGRRYEQYF.

Remarks on this clonotype: At one of its ends the junction is not consistent with the germline gene, which may arise from a read error. The rearrangement links TRBV10-3 to TRBJ1-1; possibly TRBD1 for D (6 bases). This CDR3 comprises 14 residues. Germline CDR1 and CDR2: ENHRY and SYGVKD. The CDR3 coding sequence is TGTGTCATCAGTGAGGACAGAGGGACCACTGAAGCTTTCTTT. Amino acid sequence: CVISEDRGTTEAFF.

This clonotype was counted a single time. At one boundary the junction diverges from the germline segment, which might be a read error. The chain couples TRBV11-1 to TRBJ2-5; weak D call: TRBD2 (6 bases). Germline CDR1 SGHAT, CDR2 FQDESV (reference sequence). CDR3 length: 19 amino acids. The CDR3 region is CASSPPPGVRRDFQETRYF. CDR3 coding DNA: TGTGCCAGCAGCCCGCCCCCGGGGGTCAGGAGGGACTTCCAAGAGACCCGGTACTTC.

For the CDR3, the DNA is TGTGCCAGCAGCCTGCCCCCGGAGGTCAGGAAGGACTTGCAAGAGACCCAGTACTTC. Translated: CASSLPPEVRKDLQETQYF. The V gene is TRBV11-1, the J gene TRBJ2-5; weak D call: TRBD2 (5 bases). Germline assignment: CDR1 SGHAT and CDR2 FQDESV (reference sequence). This CDR3 region has 19 residues. V was clipped by 5 bases and J by 2 bases, with 27 bases between them.

This clonotype occurred many times. V and J are TRBV6-1 and TRBJ2-7, with TRBD2 matching over 11 bases. Unmatched junction bases numbered 14, after V lost 7 bases and J lost 0 bases. CDR1 and CDR2 from the germline V gene are MNHNS and SASEGT. This CDR3 has 18 residues. This chain's CDR3 is CASIFQTSGALSSYEQYF. The CDR3 DNA reads as TGTGCCAGCATCTTCCAGACTAGCGGGGCCCTGAGCTCCTACGAGCAGTACTTC.

Comment on this clonotype: A junction boundary mismatches the germline segment, possibly from a read error. The chain joins TRBV7-9 to TRBJ2-7; the D gene could be TRBD1 or TRBD2 (9 bases each). This CDR3 contains 17 residues. The germline gives CDR1 SEHNR, CDR2 FQNEAQ (reference sequence). This CDR3 is CVSSGGTGYRHSYEQYF. CDR3 coding DNA: TGTGTCAGCAGCGGGGGGACAGGGTACCGACACTCCTACGAGCAGTACTTC. The variable domain in full, with the rest retrieved from reference TRBV7-9 and TRBJ2-7, is DTGVSQNPRHKITKRGQNVTFRCDPISEHNRLYWYRQTLGQGPEFLTYFQNEAQLEKSRLLSDRFSAERPKGSFSTLEIQRTEQGDSAMYLCVSSGGTGYRHSYEQYFGPGTRLTVT.

Regarding this clonotype: It is unclear where the CDR3 begins or ends on the DNA, so no DNA is shown, and the CDR3 is as TCRdb lists it. This chain links TRBV29-1 with TRBJ1-5. The CDR3 is 13 residues long, counting both termini. CDR1 and CDR2 from the germline V gene are SQVTM and ANQGSEA. This CDR3 is CSVGDGSNQPRHF.

This clonotype was seen repeatedly, ten times or more. The chain couples TRBV4-1 to TRBJ2-1, with TRBD1 matching over 9 bases. Germline lookup yields CDR1 MGHRA and CDR2 YSYEKL. J was trimmed by 9 bases and V by 3 bases; bases with no gene match: 9. This CDR3 is 15 amino acids long. In DNA form, the CDR3 reads TGCGCCAGCAGCCAGGACAGGGGCTCCTCGTCTGAGCAGTTCTTC. It yields the protein CASSQDRGSSSEQFF.

This clonotype was counted only a few times. This may come from a read error, since a much larger clone is one base off. Lacking the conserved final phenylalanine or tryptophan, this CDR3 likely reflects a read error. The J gene is TRBJ2-1, the V gene TRBV28; a weak D match, TRBD2 (5 bases). V was pared by 8 bases and J by 3 bases, with 17 bases between. This CDR3 spans 15 amino acids. Germline assignment: CDR1 MDHEN and CDR2 SYDVKM. This CDR3 reads CASGPGERIYNEQFL. The CDR3 DNA sequence: TGTGCCAGCGGCCCGGGTGAGCGGATCTACAATGAGCAGTTCCTC.

As to this clonotype: A read error may produce the germline difference seen at one junction end. The chain's CDR3 is CANSPRDRGYEQYF. The CDR3 coding sequence is TGTGCCAACAGCCCCCGGGACAGGGGCTATGAGCAGTACTTC. The V and J genes are TRBV13 and TRBJ2-7; 10 nucleotides line up with TRBD1. The CDR3 has 14 residues. Germline CDR1 reads PRHDT; CDR2 reads FYEKMQ (reference sequence). Full variable domain (remainder filled in from reference TRBV13 and TRBJ2-7): AAGVIQSPRHLIKEKRETATLKCYPIPRHDTVYWYQQGPGQDPQFLISFYEKMQSDKGSIPDRFSAQQFSDYHSELNMSSLELGDSALYFCANSPRDRGYEQYFGPGTRLTVT.

This clonotype was detected many times. The chain employs TRBV29-1 and TRBJ2-3, with 8 bases fitting TRBD1. The CDR3 has 14 amino acids. Germline V gene sequence: CDR1 SQVTM, CDR2 ANQGSEA. V gave up 7 bases and J gave up 6 bases; unmatched junction bases: 12. The CDR3 reads CSAGQGDISDTQYF. In DNA form, the CDR3 reads TGCAGCGCTGGACAGGGTGACATCTCCGATACGCAGTATTTT.

As concerns this clonotype: This is likely a read error, given that the CDR3 carries no conserved phenylalanine or tryptophan at its end. V is TRBV4-1 and J is TRBJ1-1; 8 bases agree with TRBD1. CDR3 length equals 22 residues. Germline V gene sequence: CDR1 MGHRA, CDR2 YSYEKL. CDR3 sequence: CASSQDLVPSDRGRPLVTEAFL. The CDR3, as DNA: TGTGCCAGCAGCCAAGATCTAGTCCCCAGTGACAGGGGCAGACCCCTGGTCACTGAAGCTTTCTTA.

Details on this clonotype: Being one base from a much bigger clone, this may be a read error. This sequence joins TRBV21-1 and TRBJ1-1. TRBV21-1 has pseudogene status. The CDR3 consists of 13 residues. In DNA form, the CDR3 reads TGTGCCAGCAGCATAGGGGAGGCCCGAGAGACTTTCTTT. Its translation: CASSIGEARETFF.

This clonotype was counted once. One end of the junction varies from germline; a read error may be responsible. The chain links TRBV28 to TRBJ2-1; D unresolved. This CDR3 has 16 amino acids. CDR1 and CDR2 (germline): MDHEN, SYDVKM. Written as DNA, the CDR3 is TGTGTCAGCAGTTTACTATACGGATTGAATCAGGATGAGCAGTTCTTC. This translates into CVSSLLYGLNQDEQFF.

On this clonotype: At one boundary the junction diverges from the germline segment, which might be a read error. This chain links TRBV2 with TRBJ2-1; 8 positions agree with TRBD2. This CDR3 contains 14 residues. Germline V gene lookup returns CDR1 SNHLY and CDR2 FYNNEI. The CDR3, as DNA: TGTGCCGGCAGCGCAGCCGGACTAGCCGTGGAGCAGTTCTTC. The encoded protein is CAGSAAGLAVEQFF. Filled out from reference TRBV2 and TRBJ2-1, the complete variable domain reads EPEVTQTPSHQVTQMGQEVILRCVPISNHLYFYWYRQILGQKVEFLVSFYNNEISEKSEIFDDQFSVERPDGSNFTLKIRSTKLEDSAMYFCAGSAAGLAVEQFFGPGTRLTVL.

To note about this clonotype: The junction does not match germline at one end; this may be a read error. The chain links TRBV5-5 to TRBJ2-7; possibly TRBD1 for D (5 bases). The CDR3 spans 17 residues. Germline V CDR1 and CDR2: SGHKS, YYEKEE (reference sequence). CDR3 sequence: CASSLAARTWGIYEHYF. The CDR3 DNA follows: TGTGCCAGCAGCTTGGCGGCGAGGACATGGGGAATCTACGAGCACTACTTC.

On this clonotype: Because it lacks the conserved phenylalanine or tryptophan at the end, this CDR3 is likely a read error. The J gene is TRBJ2-7, the V gene TRBV28, with a possible D match to TRBD2 (6 bases). The CDR3 length is 14 residues. Germline lookup yields CDR1 MDHEN and CDR2 SYDVKM. V lost 3 bases to trimming and J lost 7 bases, with 16 bases between them. For the CDR3, the DNA is TGTGCCAGCAGTTTTCAACCCGGGAGCTATGAGCAGTACATC. Amino acid sequence: CASSFQPGSYEQYI.

V usage is TRBV11-1 and J usage is TRBJ2-1, with a weak D call TRBD1 (5 bases). Per the germline V gene, CDR1 is SGHAT and CDR2 is FQDESV (reference sequence). V lost 4 bases and J 15 bases, leaving 28 bases between the germline ends. The length of the CDR3 is 16 residues. CDR3 bases: TGTGCCAGCAGCTATTCTACAGGTAGCAGTTACAATGGGCCGTTCTTC. Amino acid sequence: CASSYSTGSSYNGPFF.